This T cell receptor (beta chain) stems from a study of Ad26.COV2.S vaccination and SARS-CoV-2 variants. Looking at the study overall: In the COV1001 trial, the donor was in the Ad26.COV2.S arm. Ad26.COV2.S given intramuscularly, once or twice 56 days apart.

Clones were sequenced by immunoSEQ multiplex PCR, and TCRdb holds only the in-frame ones, with some missing. The data hold some 390,000 clones, with approximately 91% observed a single time. Study findings and constraints: Measurement of non-spike TCR breadth gave similar results in vaccine and placebo recipients.

Treatment indicated: over 15 received Ad26.COV2.S at low or high dose, single or two shots; 5 received placebo; per-sample allocation not given. On day 63 after the first injection, vaccine and placebo recipients gave samples. It was an adult aged 18-55 years in Boston who was the donor. Of note for this clone: As yet, its antigen is unknown. The junction departs from germline at one end; a sequencing error may be responsible.

Germline CDR1 reads MNHEY; CDR2 reads SVGAGI. The CDR3 consists of 16 residues. The source material was peripheral blood, sampled in a trial of Ad26.COV2.S vaccine versus placebo. The chain is built from TRBV6-5 and TRBJ2-7; D might be TRBD1 (5 bases). This TCR was sampled from a person between 18 and 65 years old who received the Ad26.COV2.S COVID-19 vaccine or a placebo. In DNA, the CDR3 is TGTGCCAGCAATTACCTCGACAGTTCCAGTTCCTACGAGCAGTACTTC. This encodes CASNYLDSSSSYEQYF.